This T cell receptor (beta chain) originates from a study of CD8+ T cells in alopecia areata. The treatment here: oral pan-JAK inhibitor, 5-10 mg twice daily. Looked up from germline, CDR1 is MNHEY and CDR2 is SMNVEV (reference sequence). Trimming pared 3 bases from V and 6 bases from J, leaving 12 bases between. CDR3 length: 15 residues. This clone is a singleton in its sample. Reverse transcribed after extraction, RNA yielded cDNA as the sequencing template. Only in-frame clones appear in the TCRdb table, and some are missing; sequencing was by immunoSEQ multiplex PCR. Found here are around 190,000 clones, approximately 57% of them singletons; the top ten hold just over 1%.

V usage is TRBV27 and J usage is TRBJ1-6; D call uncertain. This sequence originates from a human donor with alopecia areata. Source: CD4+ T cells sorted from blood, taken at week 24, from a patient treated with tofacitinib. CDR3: CASSLEGIGNSPLHF. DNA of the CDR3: TGTGCCAGCAGTTTGGAAGGGATTGGTAATTCACCCCTCCACTTT.